This T cell receptor beta chain comes out of a study of blood T cell repertoires in COVID-19 (dated by TCRdb to 2019 to 2021). Regarding the study in general: Samples from collaborators originated in the United States, Italy and Spain and spanned both the acute and convalescent phases of COVID-19. The material from the prospective study consisted of cDNA or gDNA derived from T cells, B-cell-depleted T cells, or PBMCs. The dataset comprised deeply sampled blood TCRbeta repertoires from subjects exposed to, actively infected with, or recovered from COVID-19. The repertoires were released in a freely available public database intended as a resource for research on the immune response to SARS-CoV-2. The samples were drawn from two sources: the first 160 participants of the ongoing ImmuneRACE study, and 950 to 1,500 subjects contributed by 6 global collaborators. Nearly every sample came with metadata listing a de-identified subject ID, COVID-19 status, age in years and sex. HLA class I and class II types, where available, came from metadata supplied by the sample provider rather than from assay-based typing. Beyond this particular receptor, the publication reports: The amount of clinical and demographic metadata varied by source and participant and was provided uncurated.

TCRbeta CDR3 regions were amplified from genomic DNA using the immunoSEQ Assay, a bias-controlled multiplex PCR. As for the original processing: The number of nucleated cells in each sample was estimated from the amplification of reference gene primers within the assay. To quantify the absolute abundance of each unique TCRbeta CDR3 rearrangement, sequence reads were collapsed and filtered. For each sample, productive Simpson clonality was calculated as the square root of Simpson's diversity index over productive rearrangements. The immuneACCESS repertoire file appears here via TCRdb, limited to in-frame rearrangements. These files lack a portion of the clones; in checked studies, under half of the deficit traces to unresolved V genes, and the cause of the others is not known. That table furnishes V, J and clone size, whereas the DNA furnished D and trimming. The sample data list approximately 89,000 clones, and approximately 81% of these were observed just once. The ten most abundant clones make up about 14% of the sample.

Collaborating institutions collected whole blood in K2EDTA tubes following their own protocols. For TCRbeta analysis, collaborators shipped samples as frozen whole blood, isolated PBMCs, or DNA extracted from either of those sample types. Points on this clone: Its antigen is currently not known. Base qualities are not provided; no much larger clone lies one nucleotide away.

The junction shows trimming of 8 bases on V and 4 bases on J, and the gene matches do not reach 8 bases of it. Based on the germline V gene (reference sequence), the CDR1 and CDR2 sequences are LGHDT and YNNKEL. From cysteine to phenylalanine, the CDR3 is 15 amino acids long. The CDR3 DNA has 45 bases and is translated from base 1. This receptor chain uses TRBV3-1 (or the pseudogene TRBV3-2) and TRBJ2-2; 9 bases in the middle match TRBD1. The sample was peripheral blood. The sequence came from a woman aged 70-85 years with acute or convalescent COVID-19. The CDR3 here reads CASRPGQGGTGELFF. Here is the DNA: TGTGCCAGCCGACCGGGACAGGGAGGCACCGGGGAGCTGTTTTTT.